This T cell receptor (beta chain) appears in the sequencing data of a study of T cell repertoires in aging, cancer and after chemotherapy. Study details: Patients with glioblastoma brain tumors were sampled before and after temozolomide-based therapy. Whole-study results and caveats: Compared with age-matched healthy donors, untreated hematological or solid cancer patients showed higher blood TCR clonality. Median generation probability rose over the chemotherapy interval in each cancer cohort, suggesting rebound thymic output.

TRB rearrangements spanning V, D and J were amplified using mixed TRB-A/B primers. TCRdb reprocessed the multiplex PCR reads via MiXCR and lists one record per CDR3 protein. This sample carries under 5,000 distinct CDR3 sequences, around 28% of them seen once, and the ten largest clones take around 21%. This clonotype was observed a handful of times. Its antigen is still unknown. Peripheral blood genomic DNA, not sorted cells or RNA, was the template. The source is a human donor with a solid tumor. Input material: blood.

CDR3 in amino acids: CSASSGQGANEQFF. CDR3 DNA sequence: TGCAGTGCGTCGAGTGGACAGGGGGCCAATGAGCAGTTCTTC. The rearrangement links TRBV20-1 to TRBJ2-1, with 11 bases that match TRBD1. The V and J ends lost 6 bases and 6 bases, in that order; junction bases with no gene match: 7. Germline CDR1 DFQATT, CDR2 SNEGSKA (reference sequence). The CDR3 extends over 14 amino acids.